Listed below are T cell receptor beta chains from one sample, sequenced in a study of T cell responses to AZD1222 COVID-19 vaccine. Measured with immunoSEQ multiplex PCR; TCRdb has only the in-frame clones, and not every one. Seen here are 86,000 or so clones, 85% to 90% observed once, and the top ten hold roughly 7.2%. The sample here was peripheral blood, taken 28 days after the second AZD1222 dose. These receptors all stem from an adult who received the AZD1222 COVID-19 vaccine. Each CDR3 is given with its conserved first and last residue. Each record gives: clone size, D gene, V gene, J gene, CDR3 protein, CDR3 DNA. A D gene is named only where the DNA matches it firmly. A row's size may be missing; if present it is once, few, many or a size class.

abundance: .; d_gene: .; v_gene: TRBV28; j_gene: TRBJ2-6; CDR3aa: CASSIFTGNGANVLTF; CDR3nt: TGTGCCAGCAGTATCTTCACAGGGAATGGGGCCAACGTCCTGACTTTC
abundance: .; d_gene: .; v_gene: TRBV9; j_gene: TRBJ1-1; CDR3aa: CASSSRGDISNTEAFF; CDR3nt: TGTGCCAGCAGCTCCAGAGGGGACATCTCGAACACTGAAGCTTTCTTT
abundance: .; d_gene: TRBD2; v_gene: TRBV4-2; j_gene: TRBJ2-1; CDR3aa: CASSQLLTSNYEQFF; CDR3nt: TGTGCCAGCAGCCAACTCTTGACTAGCAACTATGAGCAGTTCTTC
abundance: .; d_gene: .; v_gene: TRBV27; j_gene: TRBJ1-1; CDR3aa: CASSLSAELEAFF; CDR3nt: TGTGCCAGCAGTTTATCGGCTGAGTTGGAAGCTTTCTTT
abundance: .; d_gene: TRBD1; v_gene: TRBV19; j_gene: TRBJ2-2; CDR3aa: CASRDSPNTGELFF; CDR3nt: TGTGCCAGCCGGGACAGTCCGAACACCGGGGAGCTGTTTTTT
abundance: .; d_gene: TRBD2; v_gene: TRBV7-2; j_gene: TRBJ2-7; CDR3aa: CASSLAGTSGYEQYF; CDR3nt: TGTGCCAGCAGCTTAGCCGGGACTAGCGGGTACGAGCAGTACTTC
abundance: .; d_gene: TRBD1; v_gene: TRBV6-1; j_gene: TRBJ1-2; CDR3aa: CASSGRTTGRANYGYTF; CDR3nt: TGTGCCAGCAGTGGGAGGACGACAGGGCGGGCTAACTATGGCTACACCTTC
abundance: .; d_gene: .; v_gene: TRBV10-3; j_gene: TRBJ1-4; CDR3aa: CAISRGQESNEKLFF; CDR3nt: TGTGCCATCAGTCGGGGGCAGGAGTCTAATGAAAAACTGTTTTTT
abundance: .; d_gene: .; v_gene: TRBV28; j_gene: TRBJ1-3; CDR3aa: CASRSHGYSGNTIYF; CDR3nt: TGTGCCAGCAGGTCGCACGGATACTCTGGAAACACCATATATTTT
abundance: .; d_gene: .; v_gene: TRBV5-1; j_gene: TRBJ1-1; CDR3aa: CASSGLLNTEAFF; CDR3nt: TGCGCCAGCAGTGGGTTATTGAACACTGAAGCTTTCTTT
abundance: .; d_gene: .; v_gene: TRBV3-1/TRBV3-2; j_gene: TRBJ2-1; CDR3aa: CASSQVANEQFF; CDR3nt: TGTGCCAGCAGCCAAGTAGCCAATGAGCAGTTCTTC
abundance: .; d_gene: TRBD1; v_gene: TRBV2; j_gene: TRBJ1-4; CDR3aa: CASRIGTASEKLFF; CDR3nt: TGTGCCAGCAGGATAGGGACAGCGAGTGAAAAACTGTTTTTT
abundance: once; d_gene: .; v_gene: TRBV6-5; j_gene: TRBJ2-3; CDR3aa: CASRNYLADTQYF; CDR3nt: TGTGCCAGCAGGAACTACCTAGCAGATACGCAGTATTTT
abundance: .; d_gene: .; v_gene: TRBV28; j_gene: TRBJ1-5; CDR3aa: CASSAETGILQPQHF; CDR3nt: TGTGCCAGCAGTGCCGAAACAGGGATCCTTCAGCCCCAGCATTTT
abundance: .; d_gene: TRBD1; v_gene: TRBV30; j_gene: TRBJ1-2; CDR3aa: CALRTGIYGYTF; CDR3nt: TGTGCCCTCCGGACAGGGATCTATGGCTACACCTTC
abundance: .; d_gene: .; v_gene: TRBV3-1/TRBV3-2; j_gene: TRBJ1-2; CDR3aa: CASSQNHRKGIDGYTF; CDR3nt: TGTGCCAGCAGCCAAAATCATAGGAAAGGAATTGATGGCTACACCTTC
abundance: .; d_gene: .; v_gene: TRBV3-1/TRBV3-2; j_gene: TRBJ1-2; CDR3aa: CASSQARAGGYTF; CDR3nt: TGTGCCAGCAGCCAGGCTAGGGCAGGTGGCTACACCTTC
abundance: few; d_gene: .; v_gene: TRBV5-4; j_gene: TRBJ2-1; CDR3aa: CASSFWPRHNEQFF; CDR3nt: TGTGCCAGCAGCTTTTGGCCTAGACACAATGAGCAGTTCTTC
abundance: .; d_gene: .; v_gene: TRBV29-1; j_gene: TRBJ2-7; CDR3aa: CSVEDLEGTYEQYF; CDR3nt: TGCAGCGTTGAAGATCTGGAAGGGACCTACGAGCAGTACTTC
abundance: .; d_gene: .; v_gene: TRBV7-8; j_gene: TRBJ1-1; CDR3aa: CASSVVNTEAFF; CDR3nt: TGTGCCAGCAGCGTGGTGAACACTGAAGCTTTCTTT
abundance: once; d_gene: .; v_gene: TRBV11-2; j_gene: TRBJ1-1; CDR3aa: CASSLDPRTEAFF; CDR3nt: TGTGCCAGCAGCTTAGACCCGAGAACTGAAGCTTTCTTT
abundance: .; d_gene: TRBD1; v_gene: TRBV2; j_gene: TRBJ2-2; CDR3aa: CASSDRTGGSGELFF; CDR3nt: TGTGCCAGCAGTGATAGGACAGGGGGCTCCGGGGAGCTGTTTTTT
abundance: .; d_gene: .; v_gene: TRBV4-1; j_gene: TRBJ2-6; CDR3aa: CASSPGHTTSGANVLTF; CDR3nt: TGCGCCAGCAGCCCAGGACATACAACCTCTGGGGCCAACGTCCTGACTTTC
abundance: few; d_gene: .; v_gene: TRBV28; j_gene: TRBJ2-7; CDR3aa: CASSLIRGSYEQYF; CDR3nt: TGTGCCAGCAGTTTGATAAGGGGATCCTACGAGCAGTACTTC
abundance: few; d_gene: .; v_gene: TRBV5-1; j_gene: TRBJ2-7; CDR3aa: CASSLWAGSGSTYEQYF; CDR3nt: TGCGCCAGCAGCTTGTGGGCGGGGAGCGGCTCCACCTACGAGCAGTACTTC
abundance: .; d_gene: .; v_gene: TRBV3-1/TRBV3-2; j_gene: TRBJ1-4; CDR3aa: CASSQLGAEKLFF; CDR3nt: TGTGCCAGCAGCCAATTAGGGGCTGAAAAACTGTTTTTT
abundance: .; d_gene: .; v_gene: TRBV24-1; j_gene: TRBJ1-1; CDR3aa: CATSDAGANTEAFF; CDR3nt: TGTGCCACCAGTGATGCAGGGGCGAACACTGAAGCTTTCTTT
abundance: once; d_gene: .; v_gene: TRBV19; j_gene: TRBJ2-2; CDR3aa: CASRTGLGDTGELFF; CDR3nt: TGTGCCAGTAGGACAGGCCTCGGGGACACCGGGGAGCTGTTTTTT
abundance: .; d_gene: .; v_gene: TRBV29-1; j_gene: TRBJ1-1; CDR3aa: CSVDQGNTEAFF; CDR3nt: TGCAGCGTTGACCAGGGGAACACTGAAGCTTTCTTT
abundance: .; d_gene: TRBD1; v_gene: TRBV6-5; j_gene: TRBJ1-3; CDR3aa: CASSRQGENTIYF; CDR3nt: TGTGCCAGCAGTAGACAGGGAGAAAACACCATATATTTT
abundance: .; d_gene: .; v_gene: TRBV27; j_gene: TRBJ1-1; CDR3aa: CASMGTKAEAFF; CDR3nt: TGTGCCAGCATGGGTACGAAGGCTGAAGCTTTCTTT
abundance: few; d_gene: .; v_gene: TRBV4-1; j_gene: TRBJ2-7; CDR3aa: CASSQDTNSYEQYF; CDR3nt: TGCGCCAGCAGCCAAGATACAAACTCCTACGAGCAGTACTTC
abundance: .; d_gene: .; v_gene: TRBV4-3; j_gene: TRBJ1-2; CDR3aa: CASSQARGAGYGYTF; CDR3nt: TGCGCCAGCAGCCAAGCTCGGGGGGCGGGCTATGGCTACACCTTC
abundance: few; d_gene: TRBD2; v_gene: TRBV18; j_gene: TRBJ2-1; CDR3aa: CASSPRTSGGNEQFF; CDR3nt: TGTGCCAGCTCACCAAGGACTAGCGGGGGCAATGAGCAGTTCTTC
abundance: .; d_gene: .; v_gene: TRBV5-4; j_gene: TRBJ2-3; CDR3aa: CASSPPKRGTDTQYF; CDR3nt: TGTGCCAGCAGCCCCCCAAAGAGGGGCACAGATACGCAGTATTTT
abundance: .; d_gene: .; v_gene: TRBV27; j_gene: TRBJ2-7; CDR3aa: CASSSDGFYEQYF; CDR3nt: TGTGCCAGCAGTTCGGACGGGTTCTACGAGCAGTACTTC
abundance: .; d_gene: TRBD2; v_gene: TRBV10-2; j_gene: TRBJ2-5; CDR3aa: CASRGTNQQETQYF; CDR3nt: TGCGCCAGCAGAGGGACTAACCAACAAGAGACCCAGTACTTC
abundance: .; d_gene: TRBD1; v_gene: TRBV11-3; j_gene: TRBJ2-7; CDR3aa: CASRLILPGQGDEQYF; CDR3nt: TGTGCCAGCAGATTGATACTCCCGGGACAGGGGGACGAGCAGTACTTC
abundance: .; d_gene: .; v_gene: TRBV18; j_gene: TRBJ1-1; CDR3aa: CASSPRDIGIAEAFF; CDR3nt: TGTGCCAGCTCACCACGGGACATCGGGATAGCTGAAGCTTTCTTT
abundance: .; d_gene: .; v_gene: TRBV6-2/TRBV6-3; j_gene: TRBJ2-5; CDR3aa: CASSFLYQETQYF; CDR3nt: TGTGCCAGCAGTTTCTTGTACCAAGAGACCCAGTACTTC
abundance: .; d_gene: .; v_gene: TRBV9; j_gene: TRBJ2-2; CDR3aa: CASSVGFRNTGELFF; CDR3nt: TGTGCCAGCAGCGTAGGCTTCAGGAACACCGGGGAGCTGTTTTTT
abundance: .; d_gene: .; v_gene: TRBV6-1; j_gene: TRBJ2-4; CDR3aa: CASSERRGNIQYF; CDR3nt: TGTGCCAGCAGTGAGCGGAGGGGGAACATTCAGTACTTC
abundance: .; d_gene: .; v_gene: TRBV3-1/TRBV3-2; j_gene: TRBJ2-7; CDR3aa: CASSPEGRDSYEQYF; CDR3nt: TGTGCCAGCAGCCCCGAGGGGCGGGACTCCTACGAGCAGTACTTC
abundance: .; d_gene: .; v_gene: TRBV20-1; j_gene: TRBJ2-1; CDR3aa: CSARDGGVRFF; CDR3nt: TGCAGTGCTAGAGATGGGGGCGTCCGGTTCTTC
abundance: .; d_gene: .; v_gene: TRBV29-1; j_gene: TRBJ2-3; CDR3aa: CSARVATSTDTQYF; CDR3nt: TGCAGCGCCAGAGTGGCCACTAGCACAGATACGCAGTATTTT
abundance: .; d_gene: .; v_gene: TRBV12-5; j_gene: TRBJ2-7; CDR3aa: CASGFVPRSESSYEQYF; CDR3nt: TGTGCTAGTGGTTTTGTCCCCCGTAGCGAGAGCTCCTACGAGCAGTACTTC
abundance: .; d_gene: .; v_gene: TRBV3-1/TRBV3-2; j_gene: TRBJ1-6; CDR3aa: CASSLRGYNSPLHF; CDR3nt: TGTGCCAGCAGCCTCAGGGGTTATAATTCACCCCTCCACTTT
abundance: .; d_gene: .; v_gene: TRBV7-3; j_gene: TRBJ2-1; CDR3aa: CASSLGGATYNEQFF; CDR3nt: TGTGCCAGCAGCTTAGGGGGGGCTACCTACAATGAGCAGTTCTTC
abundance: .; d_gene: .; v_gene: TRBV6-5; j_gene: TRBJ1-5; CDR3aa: CASSSAGVSNQPQHF; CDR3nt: TGTGCCAGCAGTTCGGCAGGGGTTAGCAATCAGCCCCAGCATTTT
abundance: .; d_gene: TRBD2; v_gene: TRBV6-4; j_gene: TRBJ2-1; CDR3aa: CASSPRTSLEQFF; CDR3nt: TGTGCCAGCAGTCCCAGGACTAGCCTTGAGCAGTTCTTC
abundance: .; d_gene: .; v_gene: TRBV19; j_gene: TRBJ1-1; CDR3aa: CASSLGRNTEAFF; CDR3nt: TGTGCCAGTAGTCTAGGGAGGAACACTGAAGCTTTCTTT
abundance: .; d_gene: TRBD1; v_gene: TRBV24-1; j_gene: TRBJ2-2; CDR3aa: CATRQGRGTGELFF; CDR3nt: TGTGCCACCCGACAGGGAAGGGGCACCGGGGAGCTGTTTTTT
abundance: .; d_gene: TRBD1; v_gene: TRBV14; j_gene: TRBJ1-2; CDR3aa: CASSQGGTGAFYGYTF; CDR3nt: TGTGCCAGCAGCCAAGGTGGGACAGGGGCCTTCTATGGCTACACCTTC
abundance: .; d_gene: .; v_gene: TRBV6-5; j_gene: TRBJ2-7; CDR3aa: CASSPRARNEQYF; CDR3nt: TGTGCCAGCAGCCCCAGGGCGAGGAACGAGCAGTACTTC
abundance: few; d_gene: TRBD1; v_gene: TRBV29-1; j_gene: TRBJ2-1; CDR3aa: CSVPGTGYPSSYNEQFF; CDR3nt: TGCAGCGTGCCCGGGACAGGGTATCCCAGCTCCTACAATGAGCAGTTCTTC
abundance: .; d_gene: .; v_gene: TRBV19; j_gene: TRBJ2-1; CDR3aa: CASSDQRSREQFF; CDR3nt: TGTGCCAGTAGTGACCAGCGGAGCCGCGAGCAGTTCTTC
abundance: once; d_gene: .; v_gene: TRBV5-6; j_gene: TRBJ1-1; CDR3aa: CASSLTWLNTEAFF; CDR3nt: TGTGCCAGCAGCTTAACGTGGCTGAACACTGAAGCTTTCTTT